This TCR beta chain was sequenced for a study of blood T cell repertoires in COVID-19. Method: immunoSEQ multiplex PCR; TCRdb's copy keeps in-frame clones and lacks some. The sample records about 240,000 clones, about nine tenths being singletons. The CDR3 length is 15 residues. V dropped 6 bases and J dropped 5; count of bases not matched to a gene: 13. Germline V gene lookup returns CDR1 MNHEY and CDR2 SVGAGI. Sequencing was carried out using peripheral blood. The chain recombines TRBV6-5 with TRBJ2-7; 7 bases align to TRBD1. This receptor was obtained from a man aged 60 to 75 who had recovered from COVID-19. CDR3 sequence (DNA): TGTGCCAGCAGCCTCGGGACAGCGGTGATCGACGAGCAGTACTTC. Its protein product is CASSLGTAVIDEQYF.